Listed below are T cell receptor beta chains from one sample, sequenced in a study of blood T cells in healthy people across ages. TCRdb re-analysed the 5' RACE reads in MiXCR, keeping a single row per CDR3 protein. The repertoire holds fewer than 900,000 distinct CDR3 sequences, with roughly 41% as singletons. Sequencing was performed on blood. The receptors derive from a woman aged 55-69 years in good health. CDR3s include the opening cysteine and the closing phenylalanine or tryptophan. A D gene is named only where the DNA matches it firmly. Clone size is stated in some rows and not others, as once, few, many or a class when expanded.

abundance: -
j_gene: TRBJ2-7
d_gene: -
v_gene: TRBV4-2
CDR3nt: TGTGCCAGCAGCCAAGAAGTGACAATCTCCTACGAGCAGTACTTC
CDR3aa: CASSQEVTISYEQYF

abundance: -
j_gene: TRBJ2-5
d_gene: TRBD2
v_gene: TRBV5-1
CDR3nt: TGCGCCAGCAGCTCCTCAAGGACTAGCGGACAAGAGACCCAGTACTTC
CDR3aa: CASSSSRTSGQETQYF

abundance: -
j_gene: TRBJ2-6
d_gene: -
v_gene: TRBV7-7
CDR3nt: TGTGCTAGCATCTATTCTGGGGCCAACGTCCTGACTTTC
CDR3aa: CASIYSGANVLTF

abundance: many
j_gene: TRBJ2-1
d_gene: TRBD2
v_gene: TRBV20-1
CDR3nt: TGCAGTGCTAGAGACGCCCTCCTTAGCGGGAGTCGCAACAATGAGCAGTTCTTC
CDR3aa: CSARDALLSGSRNNEQFF

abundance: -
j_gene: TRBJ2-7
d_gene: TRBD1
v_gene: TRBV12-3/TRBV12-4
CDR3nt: TGTGCCAGCAGTTTAACACAGGGGGTCAACGAGCAGTACTTC
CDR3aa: CASSLTQGVNEQYF

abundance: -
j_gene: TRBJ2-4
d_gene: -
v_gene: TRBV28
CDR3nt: TGTGCCAGCAAGGACGTTTCGCTAGCCAAAAACATTCAGTACTTC
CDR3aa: CASKDVSLAKNIQYF

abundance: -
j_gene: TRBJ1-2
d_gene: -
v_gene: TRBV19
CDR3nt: TGTGCCAGTAGTAACAGCAGACCCTCCGACCTTAACTATGGCTACACCTTC
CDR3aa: CASSNSRPSDLNYGYTF

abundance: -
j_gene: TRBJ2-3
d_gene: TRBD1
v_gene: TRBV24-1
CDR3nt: TGTGCCACCAGTGACCCTGGACAGGGTACGCAGTATTTT
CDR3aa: CATSDPGQGTQYF

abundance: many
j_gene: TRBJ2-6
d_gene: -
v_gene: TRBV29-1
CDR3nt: TGCAGCGTTGGGGAATCTGGGGCCAACGTCCTGACTTTC
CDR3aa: CSVGESGANVLTF

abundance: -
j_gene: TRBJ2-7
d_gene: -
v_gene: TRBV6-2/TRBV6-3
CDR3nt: TGTGCCAGCAGTCTTGGGGTGAACTACGAGCAGTACTTC
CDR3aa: CASSLGVNYEQYF

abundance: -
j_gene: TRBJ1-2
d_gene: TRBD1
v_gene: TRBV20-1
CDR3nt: TGCAGTGCTGTCGGGACAGGGGGCTATAACTATGGCTACACCTTC
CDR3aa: CSAVGTGGYNYGYTF

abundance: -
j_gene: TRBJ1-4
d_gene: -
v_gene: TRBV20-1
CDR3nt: TGCAGTGCTAGAGATGGTGGTCGATCTAATGAAAAACTGTTTTTT
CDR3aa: CSARDGGRSNEKLFF

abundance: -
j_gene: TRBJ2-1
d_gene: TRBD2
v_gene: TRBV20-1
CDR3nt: TGCAGTGCTAAGTTGGGGGCTAGCGGGAGCCACAATGAGCAGTTCTTC
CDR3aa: CSAKLGASGSHNEQFF

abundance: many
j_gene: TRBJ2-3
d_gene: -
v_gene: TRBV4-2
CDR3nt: TGTGCCAGCAGCCAAGATGGCGGCGTTGGCACAGATACGCAGTATTTT
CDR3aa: CASSQDGGVGTDTQYF

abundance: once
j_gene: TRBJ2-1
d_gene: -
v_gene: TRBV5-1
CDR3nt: TGCGCCAGCAGCTCTTTGGGGGCGGAAAATGAGCAGTTCTTC
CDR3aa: CASSSLGAENEQFF

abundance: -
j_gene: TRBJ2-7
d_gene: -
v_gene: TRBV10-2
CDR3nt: TGCGCCAGCAGTGACCTTGGGACAACCCGCCGCGAGCAGTACTTC
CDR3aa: CASSDLGTTRREQYF

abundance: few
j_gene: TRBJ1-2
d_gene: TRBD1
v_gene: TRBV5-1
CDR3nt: TGCGCCAGCAGCACCGGACAGGCCCGAAACTATGGCTACACCTTC
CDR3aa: CASSTGQARNYGYTF

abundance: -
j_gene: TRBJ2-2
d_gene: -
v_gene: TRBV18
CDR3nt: TGTGCCAGCTCACCCCTTAATGTGGACAGCCCGAACACCGGGGAGCTGTTTTTT
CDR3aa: CASSPLNVDSPNTGELFF

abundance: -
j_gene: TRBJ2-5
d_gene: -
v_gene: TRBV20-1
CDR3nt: TGCAGTGCTAGAGATCCTTTACAGGTCCGATTAGAGACCCAGTACTTC
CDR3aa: CSARDPLQVRLETQYF

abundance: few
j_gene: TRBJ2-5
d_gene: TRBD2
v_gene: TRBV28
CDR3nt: TGTGCCAGCAGTTCCCTAGCGGGAGGCGGAGAGACCCAGTACTTC
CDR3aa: CASSSLAGGGETQYF

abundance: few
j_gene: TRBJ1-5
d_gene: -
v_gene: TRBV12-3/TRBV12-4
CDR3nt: TGTGCCAGCATGAAAGGGGGGGGCAGTCAGCCCCAGCATTTT
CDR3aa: CASMKGGGSQPQHF